A selection of T cell receptor beta chains follows, all from one sample in a study of Ad26.COV2.S vaccination and SARS-CoV-2 variants. Generated by immunoSEQ multiplex PCR, the TCRdb table keeps only in-frame clones and is missing some. The sample consists of a few hundred thousand clones, 88% of them appearing once. The source material was peripheral blood, sampled in a trial of Ad26.COV2.S vaccine versus placebo. All receptors come from a person aged 18-60 years who received the Ad26.COV2.S COVID-19 vaccine or a placebo. Both conserved end residues are part of each CDR3. The order of the fields is V gene, D gene, clone size, J gene, CDR3 protein, CDR3 DNA. A D gene is named only where the DNA matches it firmly. Clone size, where shown, is once, few, many, or a class for clones that have expanded.

TRBV5-7	.	.	TRBJ2-4	CASSPKVSAAHQAKNIQYF	TGTGCCAGCAGCCCCAAGGTCTCAGCGGCTCATCAGGCCAAAAACATTCAGTACTTC
TRBV9	.	.	TRBJ1-5	CASSRDSNQPQHF	TGTGCCAGCAGCAGGGATAGCAATCAGCCCCAGCATTTT
TRBV28	TRBD1	.	TRBJ1-6	CASSSPTGDSSPLHF	TGTGCCAGCAGTTCCCCGACAGGGGATAGTTCACCCCTCCACTTT
TRBV4-3	.	few	TRBJ1-3	CASSRSLSRSSGNTIYF	TGCGCCAGCAGCCGCAGCTTGTCACGGAGCTCTGGAAACACCATATATTTT
TRBV5-1	.	.	TRBJ2-3	CASSLTPPTDTQYF	TGCGCCAGCAGCTTGACCCCCCCCACAGATACGCAGTATTTT
TRBV7-9	TRBD1	.	TRBJ1-1	CASSLASFRGSMNTEAFF	TGTGCCAGCAGCTTAGCGAGTTTCAGGGGGTCCATGAACACTGAAGCTTTCTTT
TRBV29-1	.	.	TRBJ1-5	CSVEDSSNQPQHF	TGCAGCGTTGAAGACAGCAGCAATCAGCCCCAGCATTTT
TRBV19	.	.	TRBJ2-2	CASSIHRAPVGTGELFF	TGTGCCAGTAGTATCCACCGGGCCCCGGTAGGCACCGGGGAGCTGTTTTTT
TRBV6-1	.	.	TRBJ1-2	CASSDLLFSPRYGYTF	TGTGCCAGCAGTGATCTGTTGTTCAGTCCACGCTATGGCTACACCTTC
TRBV28	.	once	TRBJ1-4	CASTPPGATNEKLFF	TGTGCCAGCACCCCCCCGGGAGCAACTAATGAAAAACTGTTTTTT
TRBV6-5	.	.	TRBJ2-3	CASRFMVGDTDTQYF	TGTGCCAGCAGATTTATGGTGGGGGACACAGATACGCAGTATTTT
TRBV5-1	.	.	TRBJ2-1	CASSGAGARSGHNEQFF	TGCGCCAGCAGCGGGGCGGGGGCGCGGTCAGGGCATAATGAGCAGTTCTTC
TRBV27	TRBD1	.	TRBJ2-5	CASSRQGLRETQYF	TGTGCCAGCAGTAGACAGGGGTTAAGGGAGACCCAGTACTTC
TRBV4-3	.	.	TRBJ1-5	CASSQVLSGESNQPQHF	TGCGCCAGCAGCCAAGTACTTAGTGGAGAGAGCAATCAGCCCCAGCATTTT
TRBV9	TRBD1	.	TRBJ2-5	CASSVTGLPRETQYF	TGTGCCAGCAGCGTGACAGGGCTTCCAAGAGAGACCCAGTACTTC
TRBV3-1/TRBV3-2	.	.	TRBJ2-1	CASSQDRNREQFF	TGTGCCAGCAGCCAAGACCGGAACAGGGAGCAGTTCTTC
TRBV4-3	.	once	TRBJ2-6	CASSQGRPFEANVLTF	TGCGCCAGCAGCCAAGGGCGGCCCTTTGAGGCCAACGTCCTGACTTTC
TRBV4-1	.	.	TRBJ1-1	CASSEDNKGNTEAFF	TGCGCCAGCAGCGAAGATAATAAGGGGAACACTGAAGCTTTCTTT
TRBV19	.	.	TRBJ1-1	CASSIALLSGGTEAFF	TGTGCCAGTAGTATAGCCCTTCTGTCGGGGGGCACTGAAGCTTTCTTT
TRBV7-3	.	.	TRBJ2-3	CASSLQGTDTQYF	TGTGCCAGCAGCTTGCAGGGCACAGATACGCAGTATTTT